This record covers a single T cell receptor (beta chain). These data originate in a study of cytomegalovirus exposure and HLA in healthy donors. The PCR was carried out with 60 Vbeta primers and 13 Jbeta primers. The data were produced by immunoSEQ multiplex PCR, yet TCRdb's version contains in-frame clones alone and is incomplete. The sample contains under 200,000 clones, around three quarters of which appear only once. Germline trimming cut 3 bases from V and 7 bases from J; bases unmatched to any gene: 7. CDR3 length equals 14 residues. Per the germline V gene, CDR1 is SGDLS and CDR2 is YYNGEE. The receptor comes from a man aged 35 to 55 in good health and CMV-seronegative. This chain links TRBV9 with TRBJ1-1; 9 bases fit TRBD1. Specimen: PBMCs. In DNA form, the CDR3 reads TGTGCCAGCAGCGGGGCCGGGACAGGGAGTGAAGCTTTCTTT. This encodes CASSGAGTGSEAFF.